A single sample is the source of the 29 T cell receptor beta chains below, sequenced in a study of human T cells and chemical hapten exposure. MiXCR, applied by TCRdb to the RACE reads, yields one record per CDR3 protein. This sample has approximately 80,000 distinct CDR3 sequences, with around 11% found just once. Time point specified: patch test 1, 2 weeks after DPC sensitization. The treatment denotes: therapeutic diphenylcyclopropenone sensitization with weekly scalp DPC. The source material was whole blood, sampled in connection with sensitization to the hapten diphenylcyclopropenone (DPC). All receptors come from a woman between 50 and 59 years old with alopecia areata. Some clones in this sample may be carry-over from other donors' samples.

V is TRBV7-9 and J is TRBJ2-3; D is unresolved. Trimming took 8 bases from V and 6 from J, leaving 9 bases between them. This CDR3 has 11 amino acids. Germline V gives CDR1 SEHNR, CDR2 FQNEAQ (reference sequence). The CDR3 reads CASSRADTQYF. As DNA, the CDR3 is TGTGCCAGCTCTCGGGCGGATACGCAGTATTTT.

The chain joins TRBV5-1 to TRBJ2-7; D unresolved. Trimming took off 7 bases at V and 3 bases at J, with 20 bases between the two ends. This CDR3 comprises 15 residues. In germline, CDR1 is SGHRS, CDR2 YFSETQ. The CDR3 here is CASSRPKAAFYEQYF. The CDR3 nucleotides are TGCGCCAGCTCCCGCCCCAAAGCTGCGTTCTACGAGCAGTACTTC.

This clonotype appeared a few times. V is TRBV13 and J is TRBJ2-3, with TRBD2 matching 13 bases. CDR3 size: 16 residues. V dropped 5 bases and J dropped 2; count of bases not matched to a gene: 4. Looked up from germline, CDR1 is PRHDT and CDR2 is FYEKMQ (reference sequence). CDR3 loop: CASSKGLAGITDTQYF. The CDR3 nucleotides read TGTGCCAGCAGCAAGGGACTAGCGGGGATCACAGATACGCAGTATTTT.

The gene calls are TRBV11-1 and TRBJ1-2; possible D gene TRBD1, 5 bases. This CDR3 has 14 amino acids. The V gene lost 1 base and the J gene lost 1 base, with 7 bases spanning the gap. The germline CDR1 and CDR2 sequences are SGHAT and FQDESV (reference sequence). Written as DNA, the CDR3 is TGTGCCAGCAGCTTAGGGGACCTTAACTATGGCTACACCTTC. Translated: CASSLGDLNYGYTF.

This clonotype was observed many times. V gene TRBV12-3 or TRBV12-4 combines with J gene TRBJ1-5, with D perhaps matching TRBD1 (6 bases). With 3 bases removed from V and 7 bases from J, the gap between germline ends came to 13 bases. CDR3 size: 14 residues. The CDR3 DNA sequence: TGTGCCAGCAGTTTCTGGGGGGGCAGGCAGCCCCAGCATTTT. Its translation is CASSFWGGRQPQHF.

This clonotype was picked up many times. The CDR3 sequence: CASSTPGLAADTQYF. CDR3 bases: TGTGCCAGCAGCACTCCGGGACTAGCGGCCGATACGCAGTATTTT. The V gene is TRBV7-9, the J gene TRBJ2-3, with 11 bases matching TRBD2. CDR3 length: 15 amino acids. Trimming cost V 5 bases and J 6 bases; bases outside gene matches: 7. The germline V gene has CDR1 SEHNR and CDR2 FQNEAQ (reference sequence).

This chain uses TRBV7-2 with TRBJ2-1; TRBD2 matches at 11 bases. J gave up 5 bases and V 0 bases, and 6 bases lay outside the gene matches. The CDR3 loop spans 17 amino acids. Germline assignment: CDR1 SGHTA and CDR2 FQGNSA. CDR3 region: CASSLALGLAGHNEQFF. CDR3 sequence (DNA): TGTGCCAGCAGCTTAGCGTTAGGACTAGCGGGCCACAATGAGCAGTTCTTC.

This clonotype appeared many times. This chain links TRBV29-1 with TRBJ2-4; D ambiguous. Deletions cut 0 bases from V and 1 base from J, with 7 bases between. The CDR3 is made up of 14 amino acids. CDR1 is SQVTM and CDR2 is ANQGSEA in the germline V gene. CDR3 coding DNA: TGCAGCGTTGAAGAGGGGAAGGCCAAAAACATTCAGTACTTC. Translated, it gives CSVEEGKAKNIQYF.

The rearrangement uses TRBV20-1 and TRBJ1-1; TRBD1 matches 11 bases. Trimming cost V 2 bases and J 6 bases; bases outside gene matches: 8. The CDR3 has 15 amino acids. CDR1 is DFQATT, CDR2 SNEGSKA, per germline (reference sequence). This CDR3 reads CSARSPGQGGPEAFF. As DNA, the CDR3 is TGCAGTGCTAGATCTCCGGGACAGGGGGGGCCTGAAGCTTTCTTT.

The chain joins TRBV7-8 to TRBJ2-5, with D perhaps matching TRBD2 (6 bases). Trimming shortened V by 3 bases and J by 1 base, and 9 bases separated the two germline ends. The germline V gene encodes CDR1 SGHVS and CDR2 FQNEAQ. The CDR3 has 14 residues. CDR3 coding DNA: TGTGCCAGCAGCTTTGCGGGGCTCCAAGAGACCCAGTACTTC. Translating gives CASSFAGLQETQYF.

Here the CDR3 reads CAISESGYEQYF. The CDR3 region has the DNA TGTGCCATCAGTGAGTCGGGCTACGAGCAGTACTTC. The J gene is TRBJ2-7, the V gene TRBV10-3; D is undetermined. From germline, CDR1 is ENHRY and CDR2 SYGVKD. This CDR3 is 12 amino acids long. Trimming took off 0 bases at V and 3 bases at J, with 3 bases between the two ends.

This sequence joins TRBV7-9 and TRBJ2-1, with D uncertain. The V and J ends lost 1 base and 14 bases respectively, with 15 bases between them. CDR1 SEHNR and CDR2 FQNEAQ come from the germline V gene (reference sequence). The CDR3 is 13 residues long. Here the CDR3 reads CASSLERVRGKFF. CDR3 bases: TGTGCCAGCAGCTTAGAACGGGTCCGTGGAAAGTTCTTC. The full variable domain, its missing parts supplied by reference TRBV7-9 and TRBJ2-1, is DTGVSQNPRHKITKRGQNVTFRCDPISEHNRLYWYRQTLGQGPEFLTYFQNEAQLEKSRLLSDRFSAERPKGSFSTLEIQRTEQGDSAMYLCASSLERVRGKFFGPGTRLTVL.

This clonotype was observed a few times. This chain links TRBV5-1 with TRBJ2-1, with 8 positions matching TRBD1. CDR1 and CDR2 from the germline V gene are SGHRS and YFSETQ. The V and J ends lost 0 bases and 8 bases, in that order; junction bases with no gene match: 10. The CDR3 spans 16 residues. The CDR3: CASSLDGTGGVYEQFF. The CDR3 DNA follows: TGCGCCAGCAGCTTGGATGGGACAGGAGGAGTATATGAGCAGTTCTTC.

The chain carries TRBV28 and TRBJ1-1; D is ambiguous. Trimming stripped 6 bases from V and 10 bases from J, with 15 bases between. The CDR3 contains 12 residues. Germline V gene sequence: CDR1 MDHEN, CDR2 SYDVKM. Here the CDR3 DNA reads TGTGCCAGCAGCTTACGGACTTCTGTAGCTTTCTTT. Protein product: CASSLRTSVAFF.

CDR3 nucleotide sequence: TGCAGCGCTAGAGAACCGGGACAGGGTTACGAGCAGTACTTC. Its translation: CSAREPGQGYEQYF. J is TRBJ2-7 and V is TRBV29-1; TRBD1 matches at 9 bases. CDR3 length equals 14 residues. The germline CDR1 and CDR2 sequences are SQVTM and ANQGSEA. Germline trimming cut 7 bases from V and 4 bases from J; bases unmatched to any gene: 11.

The rearrangement uses TRBV5-5 and TRBJ2-7; D is possibly TRBD2 (5 bases). The CDR3 is made up of 15 amino acids. The V gene's germline CDR1 is SGHKS and CDR2 YYEKEE (reference sequence). V was clipped by 3 bases and J by 3 bases, with 16 bases between them. The CDR3 sequence: CASSSLVGALYEQYF. The CDR3 bases are TGTGCCAGCAGCTCACTTGTGGGAGCCCTCTACGAGCAGTACTTC.

This clonotype was seen at least ten times. CDR3 coding DNA: TGTGCCAGCAGTTTGGGCGGGAGGGAAGAGACCCAGTACTTC. This gives the protein CASSLGGREETQYF. V gene TRBV28 combines with J gene TRBJ2-5; 9 bases map to TRBD2. CDR1 is MDHEN and CDR2 is SYDVKM in the germline V gene. J gave up 3 bases and V 3 bases, and 2 bases lay outside the gene matches. The CDR3 totals 14 residues.

This clonotype was seen more than once but under ten times. The chain employs TRBV7-2 and TRBJ2-7, with 8 bases that match TRBD1. This CDR3 has 15 residues. Germline V lookup: CDR1 SGHTA, CDR2 FQGNSA. V was pared by 1 base and J by 5 bases, with 7 bases of the junction left unmatched. DNA for the CDR3: TGTGCCAGCAGCTTAGTGTCCAGGGGGCTCGACGAGCAGTACTTC. It codes for CASSLVSRGLDEQYF.

The table lists this clonotype with a few counts. The genes are TRBV20-1 and TRBJ2-2; 8 nucleotides match TRBD2. Germline V gene data show CDR1 as DFQATT and CDR2 as SNEGSKA (reference sequence). There are 16 residues in the CDR3. The V and J ends lost 4 bases and 0 bases, in that order; junction bases with no gene match: 7. CDR3 region: CSAKRGGNSNTGELFF. CDR3 in DNA: TGCAGTGCTAAACGCGGGGGGAACTCGAACACCGGGGAGCTGTTTTTT.

The rearrangement uses TRBV18 and TRBJ2-2; 10 bases agree with TRBD2. The CDR3 is 17 residues long. The germline V gene has CDR1 KGHSH and CDR2 LQKENI. V was clipped by 4 bases and J by 0 bases; unmatched bases: 5. The DNA for the CDR3 is TGTGCCAGCTCACGCGGACTAGCGGTCGCGAACACCGGGGAGCTGTTTTTT. It encodes CASSRGLAVANTGELFF. The whole variable domain, remainder taken from reference TRBV18 and TRBJ2-2, is NAGVMQNPRHLVRRRGQEARLRCSPMKGHSHVYWYRQLPEEGLKFMVYLQKENIIDESGMPKERFSAEFPKEGPSILRIQQVVRGDSAAYFCASSRGLAVANTGELFFGEGSRLTVL.

This rearrangement joins TRBV7-2 to TRBJ1-4, with 7 positions matching TRBD1. The CDR3 runs 15 residues. Trimming cost V 1 base and J 10 bases; bases outside gene matches: 9. Germline V CDR1 and CDR2: SGHTA, FQGNSA. The CDR3 loop reads CASSLGGGSDGKLFF. The CDR3 DNA follows: TGTGCCAGCAGCTTAGGAGGGGGCTCTGACGGAAAACTGTTTTTT. Looking up the rest from reference TRBV7-2 and TRBJ1-4 gives the full variable domain: GAGVSQSPSNKVTEKGKDVELRCDPISGHTALYWYRQSLGQGLEFLIYFQGNSAPDKSGLPSDRFSAERTGGSVSTLTIQRTQQEDSAVYLCASSLGGGSDGKLFFGSGTQLSVL.

This clonotype was detected many times. The genes are TRBV20-1 and TRBJ1-5; 7 positions agree with TRBD1. Trimming at V came to 3 bases and at J to 1 base, leaving 6 bases not matched to a gene. Germline lookup yields CDR1 DFQATT and CDR2 SNEGSKA (reference sequence). This CDR3 comprises 15 residues. For the CDR3, the DNA is TGCAGTGCTAGTTATGAGGGGGCAAGCAATCAGCCCCAGCATTTT. Translating gives CSASYEGASNQPQHF.

This clonotype occurred many times. The chain recombines TRBV27 with TRBJ2-1, with 7 bases that match TRBD2. Germline CDR1 MNHEY, CDR2 SMNVEV (reference sequence). The trim removed 2 bases at V and 6 bases at J, leaving 7 bases unmatched. There are 15 residues in the CDR3. The CDR3 bases are TGTGCCAGCAGTTTACCTTCTAGCGGACCCAATGAGCAGTTCTTC. It translates to CASSLPSSGPNEQFF.

The CDR3 DNA follows: TGCGCCAGCAAGAGTTATAGCGGGAGGAACCACAATGAGCAGTTCTTC. Protein sequence: CASKSYSGRNHNEQFF. The chain employs TRBV5-1 and TRBJ2-1; 10 positions match TRBD2. This CDR3 is built from 16 residues. The germline V gene has CDR1 SGHRS and CDR2 YFSETQ. Germline trimming cut 6 bases from V and 5 bases from J; bases unmatched to any gene: 11.

A few counts support this clonotype. The chain couples TRBV7-9 to TRBJ2-1, with D uncertain. Germline-derived CDR1 and CDR2 are SEHNR and FQNEAQ (reference sequence). The CDR3 extends over 14 amino acids. Trimming removed 4 bases at V and 0 bases at J, with 7 bases between. CDR3 in DNA: TGTGCCAGCAGCTACAGCAGCTCCTACAATGAGCAGTTCTTC. Encoded protein: CASSYSSSYNEQFF.

This clonotype was counted a few times. The chain couples TRBV30 to TRBJ2-7; D is unresolved. The CDR3 totals 13 residues. Looked up from germline, CDR1 is GTSNPN and CDR2 is SVGIG (reference sequence). V lost 3 bases, J lost 2 bases, and 11 bases lay in between. The DNA of the CDR3 is TGTGCCTGGAGCGGTCTCCTTACCTACGAGCAGTACTTC. This sequence encodes CAWSGLLTYEQYF. The entire variable domain, with the rest obtained from reference TRBV30 and TRBJ2-7, is as follows: SQTIHQWPATLVQPVGSPLSLECTVEGTSNPNLYWYRQAAGRGLQLLFYSVGIGQISSEVPQNLSASRPQDRQFILSSKKLLLSDSGFYLCAWSGLLTYEQYFGPGTRLTVT.

This clonotype has a handful of counts. This chain uses TRBV5-1 with TRBJ2-2, with 12 bases that match TRBD2. J lost 1 base, V lost 4 bases, and 8 bases had no gene match. Per germline, CDR1 SGHRS and CDR2 YFSETQ. This CDR3 has 18 amino acids. Here the CDR3 reads CASSPDTSGGLNTGELFF. In DNA, the CDR3 is TGCGCCAGCAGCCCGGACACTAGCGGGGGGCTGAACACCGGGGAGCTGTTTTTT.

This clonotype was detected only a few times. V is TRBV19 and J is TRBJ2-6; D is unresolved. Germline V gene lookup returns CDR1 LNHDA and CDR2 SQIVND (reference sequence). The CDR3 consists of 15 residues. Trimming pared 4 bases from V and 1 base from J, leaving 8 bases between. This CDR3 reads CASSNMESGANVLTF. For the CDR3, the DNA is TGTGCCAGTAGTAATATGGAGTCTGGGGCCAACGTCCTGACTTTC.

In this sample, this clonotype turned up a few times. The V and J genes are TRBV27 and TRBJ2-1; TRBD2 matches at 7 bases. V was clipped by 1 base and J by 6 bases; unmatched bases: 6. The CDR3 has 15 residues. Germline CDR1 MNHEY, CDR2 SMNVEV (reference sequence). This chain's CDR3 is CASSLYAGAGNEQFF. The DNA of the CDR3 is TGTGCCAGCAGTTTATATGCGGGAGCGGGCAATGAGCAGTTCTTC.